The 18 T cell receptor beta chains presented below share a single source sample, sequenced in a study of cytomegalovirus exposure and HLA in healthy donors. The PCR contained 60 Vbeta and 13 Jbeta primers. The table came from immunoSEQ multiplex PCR; TCRdb's copy has only in-frame clones and leaves some out. The sample shows about 43,000 clones, roughly half of them seen only once. Sequencing was carried out using PBMCs. Receptors were obtained from a man between 60 and 70 years old in good health and CMV-seronegative.

CDR3 sequence (DNA): TGTGCCAGTACCTCGGGACACCTCCCTTTCCCTGCTTTCTTT. Its translation is CASTSGHLPFPAFF. V gene TRBV19 combines with J gene TRBJ1-1, with D perhaps matching TRBD1 (6 bases). The V gene lost 7 bases and the J gene lost 11 bases, with 23 bases spanning the gap. The CDR3 covers 14 residues. Germline CDR1 LNHDA, CDR2 SQIVND (reference sequence).

The chain recombines TRBV5-1 with TRBJ2-5; D possibly corresponds to TRBD2 (5 bases). CDR1 and CDR2 from the germline V gene are SGHRS and YFSETQ. CDR3 length: 13 amino acids. Trimming took off 3 bases at V and 1 base at J, with 7 bases between the two ends. CDR3 nucleotides: TGCGCCAGCAGCTGGGAGATCCAAGAGACCCAGTACTTC. It is translated as CASSWEIQETQYF.

This chain connects TRBV29-1 to TRBJ2-3; perhaps TRBD1 as D (6 bases). The CDR3 is made up of 11 amino acids. Trimming took off 3 bases at V and 6 bases at J, with 7 bases between the two ends. The germline gives CDR1 SQVTM, CDR2 ANQGSEA. The DNA for the CDR3 is TGCAGCGTTGATAGGGGGGATACGCAGTATTTT. This codes for CSVDRGDTQYF.

The CDR3 sequence: CASSGRTGAGELFF. The CDR3 coding sequence is TGTGCCAGCAGCGGTCGGACAGGGGCCGGGGAGCTGTTTTTT. The chain joins TRBV7-7 to TRBJ2-2; the match to TRBD1 covers 9 bases. The CDR3 is 14 amino acids. Germline CDR1 is SSHAT and CDR2 is FNYEAQ (reference sequence). The V gene end was trimmed by 5 bases and the J gene end by 6 bases; junction bases not matched to a gene: 4.

This chain joins TRBV4-1 and TRBJ1-5; 8 nucleotides agree with TRBD1. The CDR3 extends over 16 amino acids. CDR1 is MGHRA and CDR2 is YSYEKL in the germline V gene. The J segment lost 4 bases and the V segment lost 1 base, leaving 6 bases of the junction unmatched. CDR3: CASSQAGQGRNQPQHF. DNA for the CDR3: TGCGCCAGCAGCCAAGCAGGACAGGGAAGAAATCAGCCCCAGCATTTT.

V is TRBV5-1 and J is TRBJ2-3; 7 nucleotides line up with TRBD1. This CDR3 is 13 amino acids long. CDR1 is SGHRS and CDR2 is YFSETQ in the germline V gene. V trimming: 5 bases; J trimming: 4 bases; junction bases outside the gene matches: 4. CDR3 DNA: TGCGCCAGCAGTGACAGGGTATCAGATACGCAGTATTTT. Amino acids: CASSDRVSDTQYF.

The rearrangement uses TRBV5-4 and TRBJ1-1; TRBD1 agrees at 7 bases. This CDR3 spans 14 amino acids. The junction had 3 bases not matched to a gene; V was cut back by 4 bases and J by 0 bases. Germline CDR1 is SGHNT and CDR2 is YYREEE (reference sequence). For the CDR3, the DNA is TGTGCCAGCAGCAGGGGACAGTTGAACACTGAAGCTTTCTTT. It is translated as CASSRGQLNTEAFF. The variable domain in full, completed from reference TRBV5-4 and TRBJ1-1, reads ETGVTQSPTHLIKTRGQQVTLRCSSQSGHNTVSWYQQALGQGPQFIFQYYREEENGRGNFPPRFSGLQFPNYSSELNVNALELDDSALYLCASSRGQLNTEAFFGQGTRLTVV.

In this sample, this clone turned up a few times. The chain has TRBV19 and TRBJ1-5; no definite D call. Per the germline V gene, CDR1 is LNHDA and CDR2 is SQIVND (reference sequence). The V gene lost 3 bases and the J gene lost 4 bases, with 4 bases spanning the gap. The CDR3 is 12 amino acids. The CDR3 DNA is TGTGCCAGTAGTATGAGGAATCAGCCCCAGCATTTT. This encodes CASSMRNQPQHF.

This sequence joins TRBV6-5 and TRBJ1-5, with D perhaps matching TRBD1 (6 bases). CDR1 MNHEY and CDR2 SVGAGI come from the germline V gene. CDR3 length: 13 residues. V lost 5 bases, J lost 5 bases, and 10 bases lay in between. The CDR3 here is CASSTGLYQPQHF. CDR3 sequence (DNA): TGTGCCAGCAGTACAGGGTTGTATCAGCCCCAGCATTTT.

In this sample, this clone turned up a few times. This chain connects TRBV6-5 to TRBJ1-5, with 7 bases matching TRBD1. With V trimmed by 4 bases and J by 2 bases, 5 bases remained unmatched. The length of the CDR3 is 15 residues. Germline V CDR1 and CDR2: MNHEY, SVGAGI. The CDR3 protein is CASSSAGGGNQPQHF. The CDR3 coding sequence is TGTGCCAGCAGTTCTGCAGGGGGAGGCAATCAGCCCCAGCATTTT.

This clone was counted a few times. The J gene is TRBJ1-3, the V gene TRBV6-1; a weak D match, TRBD1 (5 bases). Trimming shortened V by 4 bases and J by 2 bases, and 12 bases separated the two germline ends. CDR1 and CDR2 from the germline V gene are MNHNS and SASEGT. The CDR3 extends over 15 amino acids. CDR3 in DNA: TGTGCCAGCAGTGGTCCTTCGGGGGCTGGAAACACCATATATTTT. Protein sequence: CASSGPSGAGNTIYF.

This clone was detected many times. This chain uses TRBV4-1 with TRBJ1-4; the D is unclear. V was cut by 1 base and J by 2 bases, with 11 bases left in between. The CDR3 contains 16 residues. Germline-derived CDR1 and CDR2 are MGHRA and YSYEKL. The CDR3 DNA sequence: TGCGCCAGCAGCCAAGTTTTCCCCGGGACTAATGAAAAACTGTTTTTT. It translates to CASSQVFPGTNEKLFF.

This chain links TRBV15 with TRBJ2-7; D not certain. V shed 0 bases and J shed 6 bases, with 12 bases lying between them. Germline-derived CDR1 and CDR2 are LNHNV and YYDKDF (reference sequence). CDR3 size: 14 residues. CDR3 sequence: CATSRDYSLREQYF. For the CDR3, the DNA is TGTGCCACCAGCAGAGATTATAGTCTCCGCGAGCAGTACTTC. Full variable domain (remainder filled in from reference TRBV15 and TRBJ2-7): DAMVIQNPRYQVTQFGKPVTLSCSQTLNHNVMYWYQQKSSQAPKLLFHYYDKDFNNEADTPDNFQSRRPNTSFCFLDIRSPGLGDTAMYLCATSRDYSLREQYFGPGTRLTVT.

The rearrangement links TRBV7-6 to TRBJ2-1; D might be TRBD2 (5 bases). Trimming took 5 bases from V and 7 from J, leaving 18 bases between them. Germline assignment: CDR1 SGHVS and CDR2 FNYEAQ. This CDR3 is 15 amino acids long. CDR3 bases: TGTGCCAGCAGCAGCCCTAGCTTGCGTTCGAATGAGCAGTTCTTC. This translates into CASSSPSLRSNEQFF.

The gene calls are TRBV5-4 and TRBJ2-1, with a possible D match to TRBD2 (5 bases). Germline lookup yields CDR1 SGHNT and CDR2 YYREEE (reference sequence). V lost 0 bases, J lost 5 bases, and 9 bases lay in between. The CDR3 has 14 amino acids. Written as DNA, the CDR3 is TGTGCCAGCAGCTTGGTTAGCGCCGACAATGAGCAGTTCTTC. This gives the protein CASSLVSADNEQFF.

V usage is TRBV29-1 and J usage is TRBJ2-7; the match to TRBD1 covers 7 bases. This CDR3 comprises 13 residues. In germline, CDR1 is SQVTM, CDR2 ANQGSEA. V was pared by 6 bases and J by 3 bases, with 8 bases of the junction left unmatched. CDR3 DNA sequence: TGCAGCGTCTTCACAGGGGACCGCTACGAGCAGTACTTC. Translation: CSVFTGDRYEQYF.

The J gene is TRBJ1-2, the V gene TRBV6-1; 7 bases align to TRBD1. V shed 4 bases and J 2 bases; nucleotides not matched to a gene: 7. The CDR3 totals 15 residues. Per the germline V gene, CDR1 is MNHNS and CDR2 is SASEGT. The CDR3 loop is CASSGTGTINYGYTF. The CDR3 DNA reads as TGTGCCAGCAGTGGGACAGGAACTATCAACTATGGCTACACCTTC.

The rearrangement joins TRBV6-6 to TRBJ1-1; weak D call: TRBD1 (5 bases). There are 11 residues in the CDR3. CDR1 is MNHNY, CDR2 SVGAGI, per germline (reference sequence). Trimming removed 5 bases at V and 8 bases at J, with 9 bases between. As DNA, the CDR3 is TGTGCCAGCAGTGACAGACAGGAAGCTTTCTTT. Protein product: CASSDRQEAFF.